What follows are 17 T cell receptor beta chains derived from one specimen sequenced in a study of response to subunit inactivated influenza vaccine. TCRdb ran MiXCR on the RT-PCR reads and lists one entry per CDR3 protein. The data show 400,000 to 650,000 distinct CDR3 sequences, around 7.9% seen once. This specimen was PBMCs from blood, taken less than 30 months after vaccination. Every receptor here comes from a man between 50 and 75 years old who received an inactivated influenza vaccine.

CDR3 nucleotide sequence: TGTGCCAGCAGCACAGTCCTCGGCTACAATGAGCAGTTCTTC. It codes for CASSTVLGYNEQFF. The V gene is TRBV7-2, the J gene TRBJ2-1, with no clear D. The CDR3 has 14 amino acids. Germline V gene data show CDR1 as SGHTA and CDR2 as FQGNSA. Trimming took off 5 bases at V and 3 bases at J, with 11 bases between the two ends.

This clonotype turned up a few times. The chain is built from TRBV28 and TRBJ2-1; D ambiguous. Trimming left V 2 bases short and J 7 bases short, with 9 bases between. This CDR3 comprises 13 residues. Germline V gene sequence: CDR1 MDHEN, CDR2 SYDVKM. The CDR3 sequence is CASSLPQRNEQFF. CDR3 in DNA: TGTGCCAGCAGTTTACCCCAAAGAAATGAGCAGTTCTTC.

The V gene is TRBV5-4, the J gene TRBJ2-3; 7 bases fit TRBD2. J was trimmed by 1 base and V by 3 bases; bases with no gene match: 11. CDR3 length equals 17 residues. Per germline, CDR1 SGHNT and CDR2 YYREEE (reference sequence). The CDR3 reads CASSSSTSWVGTDTQYF. CDR3 coding DNA: TGTGCCAGCAGCTCCTCGACTAGCTGGGTTGGCACAGATACGCAGTATTTT. The entire variable domain, with the rest obtained from reference TRBV5-4 and TRBJ2-3, is as follows: ETGVTQSPTHLIKTRGQQVTLRCSSQSGHNTVSWYQQALGQGPQFIFQYYREEENGRGNFPPRFSGLQFPNYSSELNVNALELDDSALYLCASSSSTSWVGTDTQYFGPGTRLTVL.

This clonotype was seen many times. The V gene is TRBV5-5, the J gene TRBJ1-1, with no clear D. Trimming left V 4 bases short and J 3 bases short, with 10 bases between. The length of the CDR3 is 13 residues. Looked up from germline, CDR1 is SGHKS and CDR2 is YYEKEE (reference sequence). The CDR3 DNA is TGTGCCAGCAGCCCTACAAGGGACACTGAAGCTTTCTTT. It codes for CASSPTRDTEAFF.

This clonotype was counted ten times or more. The rearrangement joins TRBV24-1 to TRBJ2-2; either TRBD1 or TRBD2 may fit D (5 bases each). The germline CDR1 and CDR2 sequences are KGHDR and SFDVKD. V was trimmed by 1 base and J by 1 base, leaving 9 bases between them. There are 16 residues in the CDR3. The DNA for the CDR3 is TGTGCCACCAGTGATTTCGGGACCCGGAACACCGGGGAGCTGTTTTTT. It yields the protein CATSDFGTRNTGELFF.

The chain links TRBV20-1 to TRBJ1-2, with D unresolved. Germline lookup yields CDR1 DFQATT and CDR2 SNEGSKA (reference sequence). Trimming took off 0 bases at V and 2 bases at J, with 10 bases between the two ends. The CDR3 spans 14 residues. The CDR3 loop is CSARDLSQNYGYTF. CDR3 nucleotides: TGCAGTGCTAGAGATTTGTCGCAGAACTATGGCTACACCTTC.

This clonotype was detected ten times or more. The DNA of the CDR3 is TGTGCCAGTCATAGCGGGGGGCTAGGGGTCGATACGCAGTATTTT. Protein sequence: CASHSGGLGVDTQYF. This chain uses TRBV28 with TRBJ2-3; 10 positions agree with TRBD2. V shed 9 bases and J 6 bases; nucleotides not matched to a gene: 12. The CDR3 sequence is 15 residues long. CDR1 MDHEN and CDR2 SYDVKM come from the germline V gene.

Many counts were recorded for this clonotype. The chain recombines TRBV5-6 with TRBJ2-2; no firm D call. Germline V gene sequence: CDR1 SGHDT, CDR2 YYEEEE. The CDR3 runs to 16 residues. V lost 1 base, J lost 0 bases, and 10 bases lay in between. The CDR3 DNA reads as TGTGCCAGCAGCTTGAGCCAGGTCGCGAACACCGGGGAGCTGTTTTTT. It encodes CASSLSQVANTGELFF.

Only a few counts were recorded for this clonotype. This chain joins TRBV20-1 and TRBJ2-7; D gene unclear. The V gene lost 3 bases and the J gene lost 2 bases, with 17 bases spanning the gap. Germline-derived CDR1 and CDR2 are DFQATT and SNEGSKA (reference sequence). The CDR3 length is 15 residues. The CDR3 reads CSASPVPTGTYEQYF. The CDR3 nucleotides are TGCAGTGCTAGCCCAGTCCCGACTGGTACCTACGAGCAGTACTTC.

Ten or more counts support this clonotype. The V gene is TRBV4-1, the J gene TRBJ2-6, with 8 bases fitting TRBD1. CDR3 size: 18 residues. Trimming at V came to 3 bases and at J to 0 bases, leaving 7 bases not matched to a gene. In germline, CDR1 is MGHRA, CDR2 YSYEKL. The CDR3 sequence is CASSQLEQGGSGANVLTF. CDR3 DNA: TGCGCCAGCAGCCAGCTCGAACAGGGGGGCTCTGGGGCCAACGTCCTGACTTTC.

A single count supports this clonotype. With a much larger clone just one base away, this may be a read error. The chain uses TRBV5-1 and TRBJ2-3, with a weak D call TRBD2 (6 bases). Looked up from germline, CDR1 is SGHRS and CDR2 is YFSETQ. This CDR3 region has 14 residues. The CDR3 DNA reads as TGCGCCAGCAGCTTAGCGGGCGGCGTGGATACGCTGTATTTT. Amino acids: CASSLAGGVDTLYF. The complete variable domain, with remaining parts taken from reference TRBV5-1 and TRBJ2-3, reads KAGVTQTPRYLIKTRGQQVTLSCSPISGHRSVSWYQQTPGQGLQFLFEYFSETQRNKGNFPGRFSGRQFSNSRSEMNVSTLELGDSALYLCASSLAGGVDTLYFGPGTRLTVL.

V and J are TRBV28 and TRBJ2-3; TRBD2 matches 8 bases. V shed 2 bases and J 0 bases; nucleotides not matched to a gene: 7. The germline V gene has CDR1 MDHEN and CDR2 SYDVKM. This CDR3 spans 17 amino acids. CDR3 protein: CASSLTSASGSTDTQYF. CDR3 DNA sequence: TGTGCCAGCAGTTTAACTTCGGCTAGCGGGAGCACAGATACGCAGTATTTT.

V usage is TRBV29-1 and J usage is TRBJ2-7; 8 nucleotides match TRBD2. Germline loops: CDR1 SQVTM, CDR2 ANQGSEA. With V trimmed by 7 bases and J by 6 bases, 11 bases remained unmatched. CDR3 size: 13 residues. The CDR3 DNA is TGCAGCGGCTCGACAGCGGCGGGAGGCGAGCAGTACTTC. Its protein product is CSGSTAAGGEQYF.

The rearrangement joins TRBV29-1 to TRBJ2-1; 9 bases line up with TRBD2. The CDR3 runs 14 residues. J was trimmed by 7 bases and V by 3 bases; bases with no gene match: 7. Germline CDR1 and CDR2: SQVTM and ANQGSEA. As DNA, the CDR3 is TGCAGCGTTGAGGGGCGGGAGGGCCGTAATGAGCAGTTCTTC. Translated, it gives CSVEGREGRNEQFF.

A few counts support this clonotype. The rearrangement links TRBV5-1 to TRBJ1-3; D is ambiguous. The CDR3 sequence is 15 residues long. Germline CDR1 reads SGHRS; CDR2 reads YFSETQ. Between the trimmed V and J ends, which lost 0 bases and 2 bases, there was a span of 9 bases. CDR3 bases: TGCGCCAGCAGCTTGGGCAGTGCTGCTGGAAACACCATATATTTT. It specifies CASSLGSAAGNTIYF.

This clonotype appeared a few times. The rearrangement joins TRBV25-1 to TRBJ2-2, with no clear D. Trimming pared 7 bases from V and 7 bases from J, leaving 7 bases between. This CDR3 comprises 11 residues. Germline V CDR1 and CDR2: MGHDK, SYGVNS. The DNA of the CDR3 is TGTGCCAGCACCACGATCGGGGAGCTGTTTTTT. This codes for CASTTIGELFF. Together with reference TRBV25-1 and TRBJ2-2, the CDR3 gives the full variable domain: EADIYQTPRYLVIGTGKKITLECSQTMGHDKMYWYQQDPGMELHLIHYSYGVNSTEKGDLSSESTVSRIRTEHFPLTLESARPSHTSQYLCASTTIGELFFGEGSRLTVL.

This clonotype was counted many times. The chain links TRBV20-1 to TRBJ2-2; 10 nucleotides line up with TRBD1. V shed 6 bases, J shed 3 bases, and the junction held 4 bases outside the gene matches. The CDR3 extends over 14 amino acids. Germline loops: CDR1 DFQATT, CDR2 SNEGSKA (reference sequence). CDR3 residues: CSAPGQGDTGELFF. CDR3 DNA: TGCAGTGCACCCGGACAGGGGGACACCGGGGAGCTGTTTTTT.